These T cell receptor beta chains were read from a single sample in a study of blood T cells in healthy people across ages. One entry per CDR3 protein results from TCRdb running MiXCR on the 5' RACE reads. The top ten clones hold approximately 4.1% of a sample with approximately 1.5 million distinct CDR3 sequences, approximately 43% of them seen once. Input material: blood. The receptors derive from a woman between 18 and 29 years old in good health. Both conserved end residues are part of each CDR3. A D gene is named only where the DNA matches it firmly. A row's size may be missing; if present it is once, few, many or a size class.

D gene,V gene,J gene,clone size,CDR3 protein,CDR3 DNA
TRBD1,TRBV6-5,TRBJ1-2,few,CASSYWGQNGYTF,TGTGCCAGCAGTTACTGGGGACAGAATGGCTACACCTTC
TRBD1,TRBV5-1,TRBJ2-1,NA,CASSFGDSDNEQFF,TGCGCCAGCAGCTTTGGGGACAGTGACAATGAGCAGTTCTTC
TRBD1,TRBV7-2,TRBJ1-4,NA,CASSPPGTGGEKLFF,TGTGCCAGCAGTCCCCCGGGGACAGGGGGCGAAAAACTGTTTTTT
NA,TRBV9,TRBJ2-5,few,CASSPQGIDEQYF,TGTGCCAGCAGCCCACAGGGTATCGATGAGCAGTACTTC
TRBD1,TRBV4-1,TRBJ1-6,few,CASSRGRTIDSPLHF,TGCGCCAGCAGCAGGGGGCGTACAATCGATTCACCCCTCCACTTT
TRBD1,TRBV20-1,TRBJ1-6,few,CSAADRVNSPLHF,TGCAGTGCGGCAGACAGGGTGAATTCACCCCTCCACTTT
NA,TRBV29-1,TRBJ2-5,NA,CSVDAGRRETQYF,TGCAGCGTTGACGCCGGACGACGGGAGACCCAGTACTTC
NA,TRBV20-1,TRBJ1-4,few,CSAPRRTGLGEKLFF,TGCAGTGCTCCCCGAAGAACAGGGCTAGGGGAAAAACTGTTTTTT
NA,TRBV24-1,TRBJ2-1,NA,CATNTLGYEQFF,TGTGCCACCAACACTTTGGGCTATGAGCAGTTCTTC
NA,TRBV7-2,TRBJ1-4,NA,CASSESKEKLFF,TGTGCCAGCAGCGAAAGTAAGGAAAAACTGTTTTTT
TRBD2,TRBV6-6,TRBJ2-3,NA,CASSYLLGRVVTDTQYF,TGTGCCAGCAGTTACCTCCTGGGGAGGGTTGTCACAGATACGCAGTATTTT
NA,TRBV27,TRBJ2-7,few,CASRHSDRAYEQYF,TGTGCCAGCAGGCACTCGGACAGAGCCTACGAGCAGTACTTC
TRBD2,TRBV6-5,TRBJ2-7,NA,CASSFSGGAYNEQYF,TGTGCCAGCAGTTTTAGCGGGGGGGCCTACAATGAGCAGTACTTC
NA,TRBV29-1,TRBJ1-5,NA,CSVGRDSNQPQHF,TGCAGCGTTGGAAGGGATAGCAATCAGCCCCAGCATTTT
NA,TRBV6-2/TRBV6-3,TRBJ2-5,NA,CASSYGRDEAALQETQYF,TGTGCCAGCAGTTACGGGCGAGATGAGGCGGCACTACAAGAGACCCAGTACTTC
NA,TRBV15,TRBJ2-1,NA,CATKNAGPSAGEQFF,TGTGCCACCAAAAACGCGGGACCCTCTGCAGGAGAGCAGTTCTTC
TRBD1,TRBV10-1,TRBJ2-3,NA,CASSGRTGFSDTQYF,TGCGCCAGCAGCGGCCGGACAGGATTCTCAGATACGCAGTATTTT
NA,TRBV5-1,TRBJ2-7,few,CASSWGDNTYEQYF,TGCGCCAGCAGCTGGGGCGACAACACCTACGAGCAGTACTTC
NA,TRBV4-3,TRBJ2-3,NA,CASSPRPGRGGADTQYF,TGCGCCAGCAGCCCCCGGCCTGGGCGAGGAGGGGCAGATACGCAGTATTTT